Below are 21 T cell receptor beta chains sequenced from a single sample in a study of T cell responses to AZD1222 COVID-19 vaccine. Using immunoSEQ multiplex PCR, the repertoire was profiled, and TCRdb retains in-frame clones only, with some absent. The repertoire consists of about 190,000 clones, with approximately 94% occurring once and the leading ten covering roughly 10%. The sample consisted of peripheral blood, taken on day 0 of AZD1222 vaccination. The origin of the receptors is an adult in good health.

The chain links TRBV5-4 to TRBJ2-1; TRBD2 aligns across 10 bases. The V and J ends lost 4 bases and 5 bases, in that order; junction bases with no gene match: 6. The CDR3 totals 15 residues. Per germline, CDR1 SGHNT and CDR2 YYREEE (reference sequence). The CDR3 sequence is CASSPTSGKNNEQFF. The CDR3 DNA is TGTGCCAGCAGCCCTACTAGCGGGAAAAACAATGAGCAGTTCTTC.

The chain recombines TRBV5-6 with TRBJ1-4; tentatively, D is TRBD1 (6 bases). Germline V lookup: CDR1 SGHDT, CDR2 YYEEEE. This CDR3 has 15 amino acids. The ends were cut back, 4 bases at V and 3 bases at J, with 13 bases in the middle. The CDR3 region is CASSPGGGPNEKLFF. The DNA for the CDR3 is TGTGCCAGCAGCCCCGGGGGGGGGCCTAATGAAAAACTGTTTTTT.

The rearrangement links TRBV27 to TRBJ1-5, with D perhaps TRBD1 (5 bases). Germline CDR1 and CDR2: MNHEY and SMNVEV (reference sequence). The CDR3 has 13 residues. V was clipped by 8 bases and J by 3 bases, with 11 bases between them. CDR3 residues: CASRQFSNQPQHF. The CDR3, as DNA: TGTGCCAGCCGACAGTTTTCCAATCAGCCCCAGCATTTT.

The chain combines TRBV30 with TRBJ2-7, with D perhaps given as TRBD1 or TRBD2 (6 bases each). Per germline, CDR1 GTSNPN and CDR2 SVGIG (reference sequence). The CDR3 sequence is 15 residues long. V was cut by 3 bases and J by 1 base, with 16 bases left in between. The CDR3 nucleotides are TGTGCCTGGAGGGAAATCGTAGGGGGGTCCTACGAGCAGTACTTC. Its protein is CAWREIVGGSYEQYF.

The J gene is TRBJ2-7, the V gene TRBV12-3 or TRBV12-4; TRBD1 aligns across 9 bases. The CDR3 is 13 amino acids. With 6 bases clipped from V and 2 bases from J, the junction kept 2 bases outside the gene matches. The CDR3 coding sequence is TGTGCCAGCAGGGGACAGGGAACCTACGAGCAGTACTTC. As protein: CASRGQGTYEQYF.

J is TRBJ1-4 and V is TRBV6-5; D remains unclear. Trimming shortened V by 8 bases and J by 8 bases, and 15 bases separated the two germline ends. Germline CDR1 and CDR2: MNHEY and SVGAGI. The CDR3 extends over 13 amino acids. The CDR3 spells CASGRLRVEKLFF. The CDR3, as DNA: TGTGCCAGCGGAAGGTTAAGGGTAGAAAAACTGTTTTTT.

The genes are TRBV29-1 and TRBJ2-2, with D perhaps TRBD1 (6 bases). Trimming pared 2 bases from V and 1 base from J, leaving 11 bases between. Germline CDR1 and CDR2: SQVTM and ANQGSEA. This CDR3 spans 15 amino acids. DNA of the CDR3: TGCAGCGTTGAAACGGAAGGGGGGAACACCGGGGAGCTGTTTTTT. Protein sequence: CSVETEGGNTGELFF.

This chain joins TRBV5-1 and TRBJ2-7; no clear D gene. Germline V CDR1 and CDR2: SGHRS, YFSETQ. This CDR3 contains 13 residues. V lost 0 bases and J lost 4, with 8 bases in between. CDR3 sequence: CASSLATPYEQYF. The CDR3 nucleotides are TGCGCCAGCAGCTTGGCGACTCCATACGAGCAGTACTTC.

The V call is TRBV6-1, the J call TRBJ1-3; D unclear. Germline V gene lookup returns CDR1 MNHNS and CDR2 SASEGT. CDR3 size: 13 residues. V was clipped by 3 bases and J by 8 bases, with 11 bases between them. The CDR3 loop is CASSELAGDTIYF. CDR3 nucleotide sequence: TGTGCCAGCAGTGAGCTGGCCGGGGACACCATATATTTT.

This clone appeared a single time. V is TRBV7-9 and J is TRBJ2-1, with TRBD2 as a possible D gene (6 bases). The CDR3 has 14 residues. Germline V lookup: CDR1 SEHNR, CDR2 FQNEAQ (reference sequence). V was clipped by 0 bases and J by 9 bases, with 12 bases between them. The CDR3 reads CASSLALRGGEQFF. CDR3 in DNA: TGTGCCAGCAGCTTAGCCTTGCGGGGAGGTGAGCAGTTCTTC. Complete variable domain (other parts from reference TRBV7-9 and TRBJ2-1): DTGVSQNPRHKITKRGQNVTFRCDPISEHNRLYWYRQTLGQGPEFLTYFQNEAQLEKSRLLSDRFSAERPKGSFSTLEIQRTEQGDSAMYLCASSLALRGGEQFFGPGTRLTVL.

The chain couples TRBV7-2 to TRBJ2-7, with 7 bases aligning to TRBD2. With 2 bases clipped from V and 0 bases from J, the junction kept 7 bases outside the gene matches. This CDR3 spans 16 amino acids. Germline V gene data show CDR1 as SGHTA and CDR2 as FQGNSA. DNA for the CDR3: TGTGCCAGCAGCTTACCCCCCGGCGGGAGCTCCTACGAGCAGTACTTC. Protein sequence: CASSLPPGGSSYEQYF.

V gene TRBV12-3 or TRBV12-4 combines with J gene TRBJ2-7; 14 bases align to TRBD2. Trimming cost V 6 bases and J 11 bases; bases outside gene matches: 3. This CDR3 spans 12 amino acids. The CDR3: CASRLTSGREYF. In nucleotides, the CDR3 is TGTGCCAGCAGACTGACTAGCGGGAGGGAGTACTTC.

CDR3 protein: CASSEGGSNQPQHF. The CDR3 nucleotides read TGTGCCAGCAGTGAGGGGGGCAGCAATCAGCCCCAGCATTTT. The rearrangement links TRBV2 to TRBJ1-5; a possible D gene is TRBD1 (6 bases). V lost 3 bases, J lost 1 base, and 7 bases lay in between. CDR3 length: 14 residues. Germline V gene lookup returns CDR1 SNHLY and CDR2 FYNNEI.

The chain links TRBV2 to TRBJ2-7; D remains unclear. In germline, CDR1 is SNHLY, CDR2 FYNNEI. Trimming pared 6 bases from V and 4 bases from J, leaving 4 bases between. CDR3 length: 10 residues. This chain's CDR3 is CASSQYEQYF. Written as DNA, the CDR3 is TGTGCCAGCAGCCAGTACGAGCAGTACTTC.

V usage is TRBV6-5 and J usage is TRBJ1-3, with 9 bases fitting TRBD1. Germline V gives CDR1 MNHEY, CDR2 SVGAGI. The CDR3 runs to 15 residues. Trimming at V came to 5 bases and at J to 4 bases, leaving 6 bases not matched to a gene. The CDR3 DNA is TGTGCCAGCAGTCCAGACAGGGGGAGGGGAAACACCATATATTTT. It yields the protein CASSPDRGRGNTIYF.

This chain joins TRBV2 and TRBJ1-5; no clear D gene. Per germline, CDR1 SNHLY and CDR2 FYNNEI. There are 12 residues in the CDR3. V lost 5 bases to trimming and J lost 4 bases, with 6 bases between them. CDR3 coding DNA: TGTGCCAGCAGTATCGTGAATCAGCCCCAGCATTTT. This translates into CASSIVNQPQHF.

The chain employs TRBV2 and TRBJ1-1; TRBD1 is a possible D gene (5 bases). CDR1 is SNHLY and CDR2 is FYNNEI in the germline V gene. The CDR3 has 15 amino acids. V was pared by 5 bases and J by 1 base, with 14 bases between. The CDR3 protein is CASSRGSEANTEAFF. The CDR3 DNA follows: TGTGCCAGCAGTCGGGGCAGCGAAGCGAACACTGAAGCTTTCTTT.

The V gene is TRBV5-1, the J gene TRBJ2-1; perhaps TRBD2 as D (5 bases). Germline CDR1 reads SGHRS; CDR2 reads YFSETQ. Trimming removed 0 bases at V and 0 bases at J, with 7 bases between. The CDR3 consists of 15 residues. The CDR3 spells CASSLDRGSYNEQFF. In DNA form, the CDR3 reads TGCGCCAGCAGCTTGGACCGGGGCTCCTACAATGAGCAGTTCTTC.

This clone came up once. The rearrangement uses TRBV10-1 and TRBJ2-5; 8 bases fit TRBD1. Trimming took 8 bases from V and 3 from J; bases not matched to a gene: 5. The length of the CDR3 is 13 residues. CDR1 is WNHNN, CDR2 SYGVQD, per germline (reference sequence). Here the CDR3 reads CASPTGDKETQYF. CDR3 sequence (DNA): TGCGCCAGCCCGACAGGGGATAAAGAGACCCAGTACTTC.

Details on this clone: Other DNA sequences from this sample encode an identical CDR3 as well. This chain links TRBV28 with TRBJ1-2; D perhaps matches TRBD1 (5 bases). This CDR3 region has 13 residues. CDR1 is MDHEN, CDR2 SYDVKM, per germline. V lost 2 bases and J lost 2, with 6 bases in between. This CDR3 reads CASSLTGNYGYTF. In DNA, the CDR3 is TGTGCCAGCAGTTTAACAGGAAACTATGGCTACACCTTC.

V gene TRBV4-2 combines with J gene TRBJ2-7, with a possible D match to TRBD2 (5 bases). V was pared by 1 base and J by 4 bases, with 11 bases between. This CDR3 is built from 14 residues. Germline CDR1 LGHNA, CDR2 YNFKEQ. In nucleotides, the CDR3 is TGTGCCAGCAGCCAAGCGGGGTTGTCGTACGAGCAGTACTTC. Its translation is CASSQAGLSYEQYF.